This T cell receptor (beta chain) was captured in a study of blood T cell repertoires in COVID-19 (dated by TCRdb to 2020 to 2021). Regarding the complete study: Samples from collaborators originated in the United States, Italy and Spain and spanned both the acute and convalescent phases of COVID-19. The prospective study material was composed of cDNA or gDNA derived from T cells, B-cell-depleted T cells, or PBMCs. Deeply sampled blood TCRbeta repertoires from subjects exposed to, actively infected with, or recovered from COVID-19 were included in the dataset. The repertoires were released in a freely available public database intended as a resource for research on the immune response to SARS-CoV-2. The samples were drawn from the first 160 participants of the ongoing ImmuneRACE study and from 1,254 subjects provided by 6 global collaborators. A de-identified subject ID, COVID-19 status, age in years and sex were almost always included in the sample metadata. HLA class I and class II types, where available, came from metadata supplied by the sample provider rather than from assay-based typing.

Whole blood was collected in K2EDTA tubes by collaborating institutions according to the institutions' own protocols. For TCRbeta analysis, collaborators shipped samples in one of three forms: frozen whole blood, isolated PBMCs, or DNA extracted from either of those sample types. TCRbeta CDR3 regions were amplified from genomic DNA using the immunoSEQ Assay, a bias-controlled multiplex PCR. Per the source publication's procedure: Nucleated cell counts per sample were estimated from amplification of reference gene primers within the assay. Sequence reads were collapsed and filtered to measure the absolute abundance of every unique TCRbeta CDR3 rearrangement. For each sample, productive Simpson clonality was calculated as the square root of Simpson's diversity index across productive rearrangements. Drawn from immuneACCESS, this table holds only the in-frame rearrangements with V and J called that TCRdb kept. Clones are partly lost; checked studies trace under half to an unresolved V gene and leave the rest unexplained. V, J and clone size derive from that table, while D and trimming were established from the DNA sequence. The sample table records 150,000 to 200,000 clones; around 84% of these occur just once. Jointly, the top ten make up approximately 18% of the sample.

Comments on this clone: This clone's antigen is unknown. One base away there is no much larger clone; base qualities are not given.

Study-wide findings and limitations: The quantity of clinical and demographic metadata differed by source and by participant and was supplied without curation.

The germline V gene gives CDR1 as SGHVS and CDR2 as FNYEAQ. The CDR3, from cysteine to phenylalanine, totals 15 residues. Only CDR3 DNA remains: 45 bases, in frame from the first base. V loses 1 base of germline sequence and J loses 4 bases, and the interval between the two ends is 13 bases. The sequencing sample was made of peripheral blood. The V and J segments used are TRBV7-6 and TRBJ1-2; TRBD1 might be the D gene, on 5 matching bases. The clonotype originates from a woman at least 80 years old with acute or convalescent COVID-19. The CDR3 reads CASSLEKRGGYGYTF. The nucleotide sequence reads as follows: TGTGCCAGCAGCTTAGAGAAAAGGGGCGGCTATGGCTACACCTTC.